One sample yielded the 28 T cell receptor beta chains listed below, sequenced in a study of blood T cell repertoires in COVID-19. Sequenced by immunoSEQ multiplex PCR; TCRdb stores in-frame clones only, minus some. The repertoire holds approximately 61,000 clones, approximately 86% seen once, with roughly 15% in the top ten. The sequencing sample was made of peripheral blood. The receptors originated from a human donor in a cohort sampled during active COVID-19.

The chain has TRBV9 and TRBJ2-1; tentative D call: TRBD2 (6 bases). CDR1 is SGDLS, CDR2 YYNGEE, per germline. The V gene lost 0 bases and the J gene lost 1 base, with 8 bases spanning the gap. The CDR3 is 15 residues long. The CDR3 region is CASSVDGLSYNEQFF. The CDR3 DNA follows: TGTGCCAGCAGCGTAGATGGACTATCCTACAATGAGCAGTTCTTC.

This clone appeared a single time. This chain uses TRBV6-6 with TRBJ1-1; D unresolved. Germline loops: CDR1 MNHNY, CDR2 SVGAGI (reference sequence). V was pared by 0 bases and J by 4 bases, with 9 bases between. The CDR3 spans 14 residues. CDR3 coding DNA: TGTGCCAGCAGTTACTCGAGAGGGTTCACTGAAGCTTTCTTT. The encoded protein is CASSYSRGFTEAFF.

The rearrangement joins TRBV6-5 to TRBJ2-2; 10 bases align to TRBD1. The CDR3 is 15 amino acids. J was trimmed by 4 bases and V by 7 bases; bases with no gene match: 6. The germline V gene has CDR1 MNHEY and CDR2 SVGAGI. The DNA for the CDR3 is TGTGCCAGCATCCCGGGACAGGGGCTCACCGGGGAGCTGTTTTTT. This codes for CASIPGQGLTGELFF.

This CDR3 reads CASSIAGVFEQYF. Written as DNA, the CDR3 is TGTGCCAGCAGCATAGCGGGAGTATTCGAGCAGTACTTC. The rearrangement links TRBV27 to TRBJ2-7; 9 positions agree with TRBD2. CDR3 length: 13 amino acids. Losses at the gene ends were 6 bases for V and 6 bases for J; bases not matched to a gene: 6. From germline, CDR1 is MNHEY and CDR2 SMNVEV (reference sequence).

This sequence joins TRBV6-5 and TRBJ2-7; perhaps TRBD1 as D (5 bases). CDR1 is MNHEY, CDR2 SVGAGI, per germline. The CDR3 extends over 14 amino acids. Between the trimmed V and J ends, which lost 5 bases and 3 bases, there was a span of 14 bases. DNA of the CDR3: TGTGCCAGCAGTCCCCCCGCAGGGAACTACGAGCAGTACTTC. This codes for CASSPPAGNYEQYF.

The chain has TRBV5-1 and TRBJ2-1; the match to TRBD1 covers 9 bases. This CDR3 contains 15 residues. Trimming took 4 bases from V and 4 from J; bases not matched to a gene: 6. Germline assignment: CDR1 SGHRS and CDR2 YFSETQ. The CDR3 DNA follows: TGCGCCAGCAGCCCGGGACAGGGTTTGTACAATGAGCAGTTCTTC. Translating gives CASSPGQGLYNEQFF. The full variable domain, its missing parts supplied by reference TRBV5-1 and TRBJ2-1, is KAGVTQTPRYLIKTRGQQVTLSCSPISGHRSVSWYQQTPGQGLQFLFEYFSETQRNKGNFPGRFSGRQFSNSRSEMNVSTLELGDSALYLCASSPGQGLYNEQFFGPGTRLTVL.

The rearrangement uses TRBV27 and TRBJ2-7; TRBD1 might be the D (5 bases). The CDR3 spans 13 residues. The V end lost 5 bases, the J end lost 2 bases, and 10 bases lay between the germline ends. Per the germline V gene, CDR1 is MNHEY and CDR2 is SMNVEV (reference sequence). CDR3 in amino acids: CASSLRETYEQYF. Here the CDR3 DNA reads TGTGCCAGCAGTCTCAGGGAAACCTACGAGCAGTACTTC.

This clone is a singleton in its sample. The chain uses TRBV5-1 and TRBJ2-2, with a tentative D call TRBD1 (5 bases). V lost 7 bases and J 1 base, leaving 14 bases between the germline ends. This CDR3 has 15 amino acids. Germline assignment: CDR1 SGHRS and CDR2 YFSETQ. The CDR3 loop reads CASGQGHGNTGELFF. Written as DNA, the CDR3 is TGCGCCAGCGGCCAGGGTCATGGGAACACCGGGGAGCTGTTTTTT.

The chain has TRBV6-5 and TRBJ2-2, with 7 bases fitting TRBD1. This CDR3 region has 15 residues. V lost 7 bases and J lost 4; bases outside the gene matches: 9. The V gene's germline CDR1 is MNHEY and CDR2 SVGAGI. CDR3 loop: CASKRVQGITGELFF. The DNA for the CDR3 is TGTGCCAGCAAACGGGTACAGGGGATCACCGGGGAGCTGTTTTTT.

The V and J genes are TRBV18 and TRBJ2-7; D might be TRBD1 (5 bases). The CDR3 covers 14 residues. The V and J ends lost 2 bases and 1 base respectively, with 9 bases between them. Germline loops: CDR1 KGHSH, CDR2 LQKENI. The CDR3 DNA follows: TGTGCCAGCTCACCAACGGACACGTCCTACGAGCAGTACTTC. Its protein is CASSPTDTSYEQYF.

The rearrangement joins TRBV10-1 to TRBJ2-7; the D gene is possibly TRBD2 (5 bases). The CDR3 spans 11 residues. CDR1 is WNHNN, CDR2 SYGVQD, per germline (reference sequence). Trimming removed 10 bases at V and 3 bases at J, with 10 bases between. DNA of the CDR3: TGCGCCAACGGACTGGACTACGAGCAGTACTTC. Translating it yields CANGLDYEQYF.

This clone was counted once. CDR3: CASSELQGQNSPLHF. In nucleotides, the CDR3 is TGTGCCAGCAGTGAACTTCAGGGACAGAATTCACCCCTCCACTTT. This chain connects TRBV6-1 to TRBJ1-6, with 7 nucleotides matching TRBD1. The trim removed 2 bases at V and 7 bases at J, leaving 5 bases unmatched. The germline CDR1 and CDR2 sequences are MNHNS and SASEGT. The CDR3 totals 15 residues.

This chain joins TRBV19 and TRBJ1-4, with TRBD1 as a possible D gene (5 bases). In germline, CDR1 is LNHDA, CDR2 SQIVND (reference sequence). This CDR3 comprises 11 residues. The ends were cut back, 7 bases at V and 10 bases at J, with 10 bases in the middle. CDR3 amino acids: CASTTRGKLFF. For the CDR3, the DNA is TGTGCCAGTACCACAAGGGGAAAACTGTTTTTT.

The gene calls are TRBV4-1 and TRBJ2-1; 10 positions match TRBD2. The CDR3 has 16 residues. J was trimmed by 5 bases and V by 1 base; bases with no gene match: 5. Germline loops: CDR1 MGHRA, CDR2 YSYEKL. The CDR3 DNA follows: TGCGCCAGCAGCCAAGGTAGCCTAGCGGGAGACAATGAGCAGTTCTTC. This encodes CASSQGSLAGDNEQFF.

Concerning this clone: The junction shows a germline mismatch at one end, possibly a read error. The V call is TRBV27, the J call TRBJ1-2; D uncertain. The CDR3 contains 11 residues. Germline V gene lookup returns CDR1 MNHEY and CDR2 SMNVEV (reference sequence). Here the CDR3 DNA reads TGTGCCAGCAGTTTACTTGGGCGAGTATACTTC. Translation gives CASSLLGRVYF.

This sequence joins TRBV10-3 and TRBJ2-3, with no clear D. Germline V gives CDR1 ENHRY, CDR2 SYGVKD. Trimming took off 4 bases at V and 3 bases at J, with 14 bases between the two ends. The CDR3 is made up of 15 amino acids. CDR3 amino acids: CAISGRLESTDTQYF. CDR3 coding DNA: TGTGCCATCAGTGGCAGGTTAGAGTCAACAGATACGCAGTATTTT.

The rearrangement joins TRBV10-3 to TRBJ2-3, with TRBD2 identical over 8 bases. Trimming at V came to 0 bases and at J to 5 bases, leaving 4 bases not matched to a gene. CDR1 is ENHRY and CDR2 is SYGVKD in the germline V gene. This CDR3 is 15 amino acids long. The CDR3 region is CAISESGLGGDTQYF. The CDR3 DNA sequence: TGTGCCATCAGTGAGTCGGGACTAGGAGGAGATACGCAGTATTTT.

This chain joins TRBV10-2 and TRBJ1-2; TRBD1 agrees at 11 bases. Germline trimming cut 5 bases from V and 4 bases from J; bases unmatched to any gene: 3. The CDR3 extends over 14 amino acids. The germline V gene encodes CDR1 WSHSY and CDR2 SAAADI. CDR3 DNA: TGCGCCAGCAGTTCCGGGACAGGGGGCTATGGCTACACCTTC. Its translation: CASSSGTGGYGYTF.

The chain has TRBV7-3 and TRBJ2-1; TRBD2 agrees at 7 bases. The length of the CDR3 is 16 residues. The trim removed 2 bases at V and 6 bases at J, leaving 10 bases unmatched. Germline CDR1 is SGHTA and CDR2 is FQGTGA. CDR3 in amino acids: CASSLLGGGLINEQFF. In DNA, the CDR3 is TGTGCCAGCAGCTTACTTGGCGGGGGACTTATCAATGAGCAGTTCTTC.

The gene calls are TRBV28 and TRBJ1-2, with D possibly being TRBD1 (5 bases). From germline, CDR1 is MDHEN and CDR2 SYDVKM. The V gene lost 6 bases and the J gene lost 8 bases, with 10 bases spanning the gap. There are 11 residues in the CDR3. The CDR3 region is CASRTTVGYTF. The CDR3 DNA sequence: TGTGCCAGCAGGACGACAGTCGGCTACACCTTC.

The chain carries TRBV10-3 and TRBJ2-2; TRBD1 matches 7 bases. This CDR3 has 15 residues. CDR1 and CDR2 (germline): ENHRY, SYGVKD. The V segment lost 6 bases and the J segment 4 bases; nucleotides outside the gene matches: 8. CDR3 nucleotides: TGTGCCATCAGCCCGAGGGGACAGATCACCGGGGAGCTGTTTTTT. Its protein is CAISPRGQITGELFF.

This rearrangement joins TRBV5-1 to TRBJ2-1, with no clear D. V lost 0 bases, J lost 5 bases, and 6 bases lay in between. This CDR3 has 13 amino acids. Germline CDR1 SGHRS, CDR2 YFSETQ. The CDR3 DNA is TGCGCCAGCAGCTTGGGGGCAAACAATGAGCAGTTCTTC. Its protein is CASSLGANNEQFF.

This rearrangement joins TRBV7-3 to TRBJ2-3; 7 bases agree with TRBD2. Per germline, CDR1 SGHTA and CDR2 FQGTGA. The ends lost 5 bases at V and 1 base at J; junction bases unmatched: 6. The length of the CDR3 is 15 residues. CDR3 protein: CASSQSGARTDTQYF. DNA for the CDR3: TGTGCCAGCAGCCAGAGCGGGGCCCGCACAGATACGCAGTATTTT.

This chain connects TRBV18 to TRBJ1-1, with 7 bases identical to TRBD1. V was pared by 2 bases and J by 5 bases, with 5 bases of the junction left unmatched. The CDR3 is made up of 14 amino acids. Germline loops: CDR1 KGHSH, CDR2 LQKENI. In DNA, the CDR3 is TGTGCCAGCTCACCAATGACAGGGAGGACTGAAGCTTTCTTT. Its translation: CASSPMTGRTEAFF.

The rearrangement joins TRBV27 to TRBJ1-5; D might be TRBD1 (5 bases). This CDR3 is 14 amino acids long. Germline CDR1 reads MNHEY; CDR2 reads SMNVEV (reference sequence). V was trimmed by 7 bases and J by 7 bases, leaving 17 bases between them. The CDR3: CASTPGQGGQPQHF. The CDR3 bases are TGTGCCAGCACCCCGGGCCAGGGAGGGCAGCCCCAGCATTTT.

The CDR3 loop is CASSSTGQGKYEQYF. DNA for the CDR3: TGTGCCAGCAGTTCCACGGGACAGGGGAAATACGAGCAGTACTTC. The chain is built from TRBV27 and TRBJ2-7, with TRBD1 matching over 10 bases. This CDR3 has 15 amino acids. Germline V gene lookup returns CDR1 MNHEY and CDR2 SMNVEV (reference sequence). V dropped 4 bases and J dropped 4; count of bases not matched to a gene: 7.

The V and J genes are TRBV7-8 and TRBJ2-7; TRBD1 matches 7 bases. The CDR3 is 14 residues long. The germline CDR1 and CDR2 sequences are SGHVS and FQNEAQ. The junction had 9 bases not matched to a gene; V was cut back by 5 bases and J by 5 bases. CDR3 region: CASSPWTGSNEQYF. CDR3 sequence (DNA): TGTGCCAGCAGCCCGTGGACAGGAAGCAACGAGCAGTACTTC.

J is TRBJ2-1 and V is TRBV6-5, with 12 positions matching TRBD2. Per germline, CDR1 MNHEY and CDR2 SVGAGI. Trimming took 6 bases from V and 4 from J; bases not matched to a gene: 4. This CDR3 contains 15 residues. CDR3 residues: CASRLAGGSYNEQFF. CDR3 nucleotide sequence: TGTGCCAGCAGACTAGCGGGAGGATCATACAATGAGCAGTTCTTC.